The sequence of this T cell receptor beta chain was determined in a study of Ad26.COV2.S vaccination and SARS-CoV-2 variants. Study context: Donor got 5x10^10 or 1x10^11 viral particles of Ad26.COV2.S. Study-level results: It was reported that spike-specific CD8+ and CD4+ T cell responses were substantially broad after vaccination. Vaccine recipients had higher spike-specific TCR breadth than placebo recipients.

Some clones are missing from TCRdb's copy, which holds only in-frame ones; the method was immunoSEQ multiplex PCR. Altogether fewer than 900,000 clones are present, 70% to 90% being singletons, with the ten largest covering roughly 1.5%. Remarks on this clone: As yet, its antigen is unknown.

Sample treatment: 15 to 20 received Ad26.COV2.S at low or high dose, single or two shots; several received placebo; per-sample allocation not given. Sampling was done on day 63 after the first vaccine or placebo injection. The CDR3 consists of 16 residues. Germline CDR1 is LNHNV and CDR2 is YYDKDF (reference sequence). The V and J ends lost 0 bases and 2 bases respectively, with 11 bases between them. The source of this sequence is a person aged 18-60 years who received the Ad26.COV2.S COVID-19 vaccine or a placebo. The J gene is TRBJ1-3, the V gene TRBV15, with D hard to call. This specimen consisted of peripheral blood, obtained in a trial of Ad26.COV2.S vaccine versus placebo. The CDR3 DNA follows: TGTGCCACCAGCAGAGATGTGGGCAACCCTGGAAACACCATATATTTT. This sequence encodes CATSRDVGNPGNTIYF.